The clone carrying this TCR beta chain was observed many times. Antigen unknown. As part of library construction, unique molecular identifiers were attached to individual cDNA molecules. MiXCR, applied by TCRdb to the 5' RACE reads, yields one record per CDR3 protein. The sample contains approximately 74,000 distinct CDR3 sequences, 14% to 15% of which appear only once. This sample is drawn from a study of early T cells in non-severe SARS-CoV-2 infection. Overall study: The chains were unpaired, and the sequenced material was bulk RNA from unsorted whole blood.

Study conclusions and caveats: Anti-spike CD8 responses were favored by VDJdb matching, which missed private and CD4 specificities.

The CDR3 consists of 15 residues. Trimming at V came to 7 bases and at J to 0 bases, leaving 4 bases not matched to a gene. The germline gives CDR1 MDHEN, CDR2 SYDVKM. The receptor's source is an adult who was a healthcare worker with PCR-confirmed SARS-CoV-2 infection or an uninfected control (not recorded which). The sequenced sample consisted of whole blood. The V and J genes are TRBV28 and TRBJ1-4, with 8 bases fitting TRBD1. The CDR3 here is CASTLTGATNEKLFF. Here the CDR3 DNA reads TGTGCCAGCACCCTGACAGGGGCAACTAATGAAAAACTGTTTTTT.